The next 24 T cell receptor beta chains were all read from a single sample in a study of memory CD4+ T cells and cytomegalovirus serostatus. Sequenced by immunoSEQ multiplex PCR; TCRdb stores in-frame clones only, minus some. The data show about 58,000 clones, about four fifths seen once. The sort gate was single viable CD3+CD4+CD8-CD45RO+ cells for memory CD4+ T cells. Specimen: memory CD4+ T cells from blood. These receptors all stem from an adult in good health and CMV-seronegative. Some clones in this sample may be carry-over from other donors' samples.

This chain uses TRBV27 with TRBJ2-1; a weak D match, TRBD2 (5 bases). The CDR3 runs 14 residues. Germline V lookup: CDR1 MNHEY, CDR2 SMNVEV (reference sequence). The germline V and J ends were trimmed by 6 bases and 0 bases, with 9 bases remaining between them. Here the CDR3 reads CASRGGYSYNEQFF. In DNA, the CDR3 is TGTGCCAGCAGGGGCGGGTACTCCTACAATGAGCAGTTCTTC.

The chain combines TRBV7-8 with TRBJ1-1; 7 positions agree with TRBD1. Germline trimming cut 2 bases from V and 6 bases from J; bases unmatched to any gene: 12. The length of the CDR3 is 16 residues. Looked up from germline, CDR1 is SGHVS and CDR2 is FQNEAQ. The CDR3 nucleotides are TGTGCCAGCAGCTTATCTAGCAATACAGGGGTCGCTGAAGCTTTCTTT. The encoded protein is CASSLSSNTGVAEAFF.

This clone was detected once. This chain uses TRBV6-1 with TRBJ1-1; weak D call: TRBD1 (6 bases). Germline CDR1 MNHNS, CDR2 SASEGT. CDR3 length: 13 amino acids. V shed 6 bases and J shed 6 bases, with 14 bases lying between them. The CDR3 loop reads CASRPASGAEAFF. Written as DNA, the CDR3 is TGTGCCAGCAGGCCCGCTTCAGGGGCTGAAGCTTTCTTT.

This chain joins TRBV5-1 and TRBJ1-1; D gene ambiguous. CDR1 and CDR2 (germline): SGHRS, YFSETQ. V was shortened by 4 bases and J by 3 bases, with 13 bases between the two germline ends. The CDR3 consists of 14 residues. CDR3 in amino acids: CASSLSGGYTEAFF. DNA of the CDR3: TGCGCCAGCAGCCTCTCGGGAGGGTACACTGAAGCTTTCTTT.

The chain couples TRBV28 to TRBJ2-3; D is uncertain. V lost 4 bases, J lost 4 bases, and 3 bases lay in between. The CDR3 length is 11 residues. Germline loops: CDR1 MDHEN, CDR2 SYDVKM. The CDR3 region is CASSSPDTQYF. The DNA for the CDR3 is TGTGCCAGCAGTTCTCCAGATACGCAGTATTTT.

CDR3: CASSPHKGYGNTIYF. The CDR3 coding sequence is TGTGCCAGCAGCCCCCATAAGGGTTACGGAAACACCATATATTTT. The chain is built from TRBV28 and TRBJ1-3; D unclear. This CDR3 is 15 amino acids long. V shed 6 bases and J shed 4 bases, with 16 bases lying between them. The germline V gene has CDR1 MDHEN and CDR2 SYDVKM.

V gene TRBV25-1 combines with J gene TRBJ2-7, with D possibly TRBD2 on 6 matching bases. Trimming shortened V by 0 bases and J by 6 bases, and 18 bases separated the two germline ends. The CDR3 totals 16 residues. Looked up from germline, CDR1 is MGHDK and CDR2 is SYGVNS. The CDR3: CASSEYGGLGAGEQYF. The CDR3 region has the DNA TGTGCCAGCAGTGAATACGGGGGACTTGGGGCCGGCGAGCAGTACTTC.

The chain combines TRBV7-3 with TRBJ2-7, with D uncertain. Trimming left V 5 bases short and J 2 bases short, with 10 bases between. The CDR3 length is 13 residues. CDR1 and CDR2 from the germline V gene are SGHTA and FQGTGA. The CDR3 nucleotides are TGTGCCAGCAGCCGTGGCGTAGCCTACGAGCAGTACTTC. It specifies CASSRGVAYEQYF.

The CDR3 nucleotides read TGTGCCAGCAGCCCCGGGGGCCACGGTGGCTACACCTTC. As protein: CASSPGGHGGYTF. This chain uses TRBV28 with TRBJ1-2; perhaps TRBD1 as D (6 bases). Germline V CDR1 and CDR2: MDHEN, SYDVKM. With 6 bases removed from V and 7 bases from J, the gap between germline ends came to 15 bases. The CDR3 runs to 13 residues.

This chain's CDR3 is CASSQTGGQGAAAGELFF. In DNA, the CDR3 is TGTGCCAGCAGCCAAACAGGGGGACAGGGGGCAGCAGCCGGGGAGCTGTTTTTT. The rearrangement joins TRBV4-2 to TRBJ2-2, with 12 bases aligning to TRBD1. CDR1 is LGHNA, CDR2 YNFKEQ, per germline. This CDR3 comprises 18 residues. With V trimmed by 2 bases and J by 6 bases, 10 bases remained unmatched.

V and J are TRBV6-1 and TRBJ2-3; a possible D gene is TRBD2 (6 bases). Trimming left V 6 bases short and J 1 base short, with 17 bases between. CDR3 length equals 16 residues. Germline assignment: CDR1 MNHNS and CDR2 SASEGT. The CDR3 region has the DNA TGTGCCAGCAGGGAAAGAGGTAGCGGAGGCACAGATACGCAGTATTTT. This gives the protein CASRERGSGGTDTQYF.

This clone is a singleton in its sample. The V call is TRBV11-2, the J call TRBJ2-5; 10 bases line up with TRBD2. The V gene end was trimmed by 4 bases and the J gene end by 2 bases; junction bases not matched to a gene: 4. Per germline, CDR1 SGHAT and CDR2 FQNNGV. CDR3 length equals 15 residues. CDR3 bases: TGTGCCAGCAGCTCTAGCGGGAGCCGACAAGAGACCCAGTACTTC. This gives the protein CASSSSGSRQETQYF.

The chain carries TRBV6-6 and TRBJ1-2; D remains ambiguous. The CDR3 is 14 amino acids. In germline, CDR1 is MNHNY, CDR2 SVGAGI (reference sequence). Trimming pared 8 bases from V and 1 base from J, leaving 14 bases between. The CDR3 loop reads CASGFLLGNYGYTF. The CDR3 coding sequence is TGTGCCAGCGGTTTTCTGTTGGGTAACTATGGCTACACCTTC.

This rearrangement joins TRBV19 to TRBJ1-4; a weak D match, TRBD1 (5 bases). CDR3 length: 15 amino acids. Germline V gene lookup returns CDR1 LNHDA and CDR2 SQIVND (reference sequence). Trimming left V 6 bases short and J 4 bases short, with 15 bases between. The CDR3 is CASSRTGTSNEKLFF. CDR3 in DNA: TGTGCCAGTAGCCGCACCGGGACCAGTAATGAAAAACTGTTTTTT.

The CDR3 spells CASSLRLARPQYF. The CDR3 coding sequence is TGTGCCAGCAGCCTGAGACTAGCGAGGCCGCAGTATTTT. V gene TRBV5-6 combines with J gene TRBJ2-3; 8 bases fit TRBD2. J was trimmed by 10 bases and V by 4 bases; bases with no gene match: 8. Germline lookup yields CDR1 SGHDT and CDR2 YYEEEE. The CDR3 contains 13 residues.

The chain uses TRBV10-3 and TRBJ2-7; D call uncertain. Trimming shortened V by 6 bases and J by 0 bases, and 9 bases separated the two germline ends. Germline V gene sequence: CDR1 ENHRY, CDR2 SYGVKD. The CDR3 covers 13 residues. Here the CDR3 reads CAISGVSSYEQYF. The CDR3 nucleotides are TGTGCCATCAGCGGAGTGAGCTCCTACGAGCAGTACTTC.

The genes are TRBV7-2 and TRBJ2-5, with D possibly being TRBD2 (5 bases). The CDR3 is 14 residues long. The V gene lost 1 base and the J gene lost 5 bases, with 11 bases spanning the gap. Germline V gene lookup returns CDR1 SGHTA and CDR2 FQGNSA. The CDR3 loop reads CASSLGAGRETQYF. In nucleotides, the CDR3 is TGTGCCAGCAGCTTAGGTGCGGGTAGGGAGACCCAGTACTTC.

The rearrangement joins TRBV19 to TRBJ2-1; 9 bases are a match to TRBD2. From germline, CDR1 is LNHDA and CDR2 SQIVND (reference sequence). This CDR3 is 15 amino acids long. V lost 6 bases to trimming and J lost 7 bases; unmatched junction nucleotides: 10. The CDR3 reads CASRLAAGGSNEQFF. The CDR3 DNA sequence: TGTGCCAGTAGGCTCGCAGCGGGAGGTAGTAATGAGCAGTTCTTC.

The CDR3 sequence: CASSPRDSATNEKLFF. The DNA of the CDR3 is TGTGCCAGCTCCCCTAGGGACAGCGCAACTAATGAAAAACTGTTTTTT. The chain is built from TRBV18 and TRBJ1-4; 7 bases align to TRBD1. CDR1 and CDR2 (germline): KGHSH, LQKENI. The CDR3 has 16 amino acids. The V segment lost 6 bases and the J segment 0 bases; nucleotides outside the gene matches: 7.

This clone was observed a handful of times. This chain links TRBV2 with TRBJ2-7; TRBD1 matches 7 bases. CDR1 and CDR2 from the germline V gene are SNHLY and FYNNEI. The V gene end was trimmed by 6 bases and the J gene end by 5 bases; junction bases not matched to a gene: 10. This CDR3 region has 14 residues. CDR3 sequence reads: CASRGRGSTDEQYF. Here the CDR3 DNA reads TGTGCCAGCAGAGGCAGGGGGAGTACGGACGAGCAGTACTTC.

The CDR3 here is CASSQDRAGGRAGNEQFF. CDR3 sequence (DNA): TGTGCCAGCAGCCAAGATCGGGCGGGCGGGAGGGCCGGAAATGAGCAGTTCTTC. The chain has TRBV4-2 and TRBJ2-1; 9 bases agree with TRBD2. The germline CDR1 and CDR2 sequences are LGHNA and YNFKEQ. The CDR3 sequence is 18 residues long. V shed 0 bases, J shed 7 bases, and the junction held 13 bases outside the gene matches.

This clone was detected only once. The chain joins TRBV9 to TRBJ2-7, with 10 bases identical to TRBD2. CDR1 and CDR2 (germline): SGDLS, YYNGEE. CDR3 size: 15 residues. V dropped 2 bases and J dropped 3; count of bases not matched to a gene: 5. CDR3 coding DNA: TGTGCCAGCAGCGTTGAACTAGCGGGGCACTACGAGCAGTACTTC. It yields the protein CASSVELAGHYEQYF.

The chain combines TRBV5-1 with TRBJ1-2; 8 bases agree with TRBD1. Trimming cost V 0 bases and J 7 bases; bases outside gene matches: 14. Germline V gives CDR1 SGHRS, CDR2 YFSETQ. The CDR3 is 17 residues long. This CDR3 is CASSLGQGAQKERGYTF. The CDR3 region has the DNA TGCGCCAGCAGCTTGGGCCAGGGGGCCCAAAAGGAACGTGGCTACACCTTC.

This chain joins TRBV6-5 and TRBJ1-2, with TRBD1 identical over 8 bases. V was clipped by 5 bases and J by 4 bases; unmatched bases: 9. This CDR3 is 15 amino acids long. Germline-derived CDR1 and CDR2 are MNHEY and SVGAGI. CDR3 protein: CASSPTGQGLYGYTF. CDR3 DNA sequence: TGTGCCAGCAGTCCGACCGGACAGGGACTCTATGGCTACACCTTC.